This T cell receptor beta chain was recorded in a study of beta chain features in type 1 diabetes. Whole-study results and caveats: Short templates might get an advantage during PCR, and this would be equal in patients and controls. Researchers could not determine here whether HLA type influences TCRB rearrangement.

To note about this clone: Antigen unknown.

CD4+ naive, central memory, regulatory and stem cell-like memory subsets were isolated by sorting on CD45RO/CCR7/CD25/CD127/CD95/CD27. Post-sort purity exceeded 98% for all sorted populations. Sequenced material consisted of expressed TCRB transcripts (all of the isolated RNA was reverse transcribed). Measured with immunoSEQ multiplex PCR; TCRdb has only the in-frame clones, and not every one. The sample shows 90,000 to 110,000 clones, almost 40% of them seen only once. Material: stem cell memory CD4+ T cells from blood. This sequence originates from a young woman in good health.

CDR3 nucleotides: TGTGCCAGCAGCTTGGCCTATGGGCACAGCTCCTACAATGAGCAGTTCTTC. This translates into CASSLAYGHSSYNEQFF. The chain uses TRBV7-8 and TRBJ2-1, with D unclear. CDR3 length: 17 amino acids. The V end lost 3 bases, the J end lost 0 bases, and 15 bases lay between the germline ends. Germline CDR1 reads SGHVS; CDR2 reads FQNEAQ.